The present entry profiles one TCR beta chain with its context. Its target is unknown. The data stem from a study of Graves' ophthalmopathy and Graves' hyperthyroidism. Study-level results: Ophthalmopathy progression was predicted with 55% to 71% sensitivity and approximately 72% specificity. Blood also contained most of the expanded thyroid clonotypes above 0.001 frequency.

TCR beta CDR3 regions were amplified from RNA transcripts. HTBI primers were employed in first-round RT-PCR, then a second-round multiplex PCR followed. TCRdb re-analysed the multiplex PCR reads in MiXCR, keeping a single row per CDR3 protein. The sample carries about 230,000 distinct CDR3 sequences, around 45% recorded once. Germline V gene lookup returns CDR1 SGHTA and CDR2 FQGNSA. Trimming pared 4 bases from V and 4 bases from J, leaving 17 bases between. The CDR3 runs 15 residues. The sequence was obtained from an adult man with Graves' ophthalmopathy. The chain joins TRBV7-2 to TRBJ2-7; tentatively, D is TRBD1 (6 bases). Source material: peripheral blood. The CDR3 nucleotides are TGTGCCAGCAGCTCAGCACCGGGACAACAGTACGAGCAGTACTTC. This codes for CASSSAPGQQYEQYF.